This T cell receptor beta chain is drawn from a study of T cell responses to AZD1222 COVID-19 vaccine. Study-wide points: The donors showed a predominance of white British ancestry and of females, with possible underestimation of clonal diversity.

Germline lookup yields CDR1 LGHDT and CDR2 YNNKEL (reference sequence). This CDR3 is 18 amino acids long. V lost 0 bases, J lost 5 bases, and 22 bases lay in between. TCRdb keeps only in-frame clones here, not all; method: immunoSEQ multiplex PCR. The data contain 85,000 to 100,000 clones, more than 75% of them singletons. Concerning this clone: Its antigen is unidentified.

Here the sequenced sample was peripheral blood, taken on day 0 of AZD1222 vaccination. The receptor comes from an adult in good health. V is TRBV3-1 (or the pseudogene TRBV3-2) and J is TRBJ2-5; D not certain. The CDR3 DNA reads as TGTGCCAGCAGCCAAGATACACAGCTCAGGCCGGGTATGGAGACCCAGTACTTC. Translation gives CASSQDTQLRPGMETQYF.